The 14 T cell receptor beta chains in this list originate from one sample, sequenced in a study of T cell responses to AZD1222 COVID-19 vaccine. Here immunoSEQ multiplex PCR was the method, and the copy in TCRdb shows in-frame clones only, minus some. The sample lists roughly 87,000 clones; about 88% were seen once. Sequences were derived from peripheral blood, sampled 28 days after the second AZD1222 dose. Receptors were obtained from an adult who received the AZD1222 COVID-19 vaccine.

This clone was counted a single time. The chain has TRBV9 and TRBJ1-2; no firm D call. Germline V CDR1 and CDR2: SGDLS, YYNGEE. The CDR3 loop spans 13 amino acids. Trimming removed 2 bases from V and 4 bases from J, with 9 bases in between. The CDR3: CASSVSGAYGYTF. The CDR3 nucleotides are TGTGCCAGCAGCGTTTCTGGAGCCTATGGCTACACCTTC.

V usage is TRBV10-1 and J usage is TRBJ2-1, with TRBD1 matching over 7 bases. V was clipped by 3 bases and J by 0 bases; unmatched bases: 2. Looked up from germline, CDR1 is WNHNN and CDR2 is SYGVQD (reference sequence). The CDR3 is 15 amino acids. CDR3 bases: TGCGCCAGCAGTGAAACAGGGGTCTCCTACAATGAGCAGTTCTTC. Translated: CASSETGVSYNEQFF.

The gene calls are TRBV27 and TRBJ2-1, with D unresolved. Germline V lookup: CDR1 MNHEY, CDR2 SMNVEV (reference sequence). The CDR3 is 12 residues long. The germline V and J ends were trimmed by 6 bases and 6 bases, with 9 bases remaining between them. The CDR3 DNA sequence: TGTGCCAGCAGACTTCCCTCCAATGAGCAGTTCTTC. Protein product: CASRLPSNEQFF.

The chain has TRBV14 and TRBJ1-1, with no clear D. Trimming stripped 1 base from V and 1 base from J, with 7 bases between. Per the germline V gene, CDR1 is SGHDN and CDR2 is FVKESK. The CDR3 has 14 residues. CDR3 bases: TGTGCCAGCAGCCAAGTTAACAGGAACACTGAAGCTTTCTTT. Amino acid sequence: CASSQVNRNTEAFF.

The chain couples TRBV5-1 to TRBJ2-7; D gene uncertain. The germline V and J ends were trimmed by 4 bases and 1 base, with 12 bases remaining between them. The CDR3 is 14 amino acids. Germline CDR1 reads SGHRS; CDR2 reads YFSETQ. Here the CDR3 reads CASSPGHGSYEQYF. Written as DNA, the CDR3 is TGCGCCAGCAGCCCGGGCCATGGGTCCTACGAGCAGTACTTC.

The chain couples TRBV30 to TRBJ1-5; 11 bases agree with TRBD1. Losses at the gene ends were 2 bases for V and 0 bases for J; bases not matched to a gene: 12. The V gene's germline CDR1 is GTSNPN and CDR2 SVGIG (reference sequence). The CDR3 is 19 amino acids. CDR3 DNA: TGTGCCTGGAGTCCCCTACCGTGGACAGGGGGCTTTAGCAATCAGCCCCAGCATTTT. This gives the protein CAWSPLPWTGGFSNQPQHF.

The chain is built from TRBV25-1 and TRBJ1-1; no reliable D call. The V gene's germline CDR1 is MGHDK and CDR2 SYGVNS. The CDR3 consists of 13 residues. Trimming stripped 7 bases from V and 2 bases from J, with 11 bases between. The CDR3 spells CASTRGFNTEAFF. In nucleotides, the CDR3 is TGTGCCAGCACCCGGGGATTTAACACTGAAGCTTTCTTT.

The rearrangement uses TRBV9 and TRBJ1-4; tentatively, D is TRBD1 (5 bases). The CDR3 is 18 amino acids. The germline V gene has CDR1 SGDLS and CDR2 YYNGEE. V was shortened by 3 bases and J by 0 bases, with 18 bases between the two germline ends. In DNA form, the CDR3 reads TGTGCCAGCAGCGCTTCGAGGACGACAGTAGCAACTAATGAAAAACTGTTTTTT. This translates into CASSASRTTVATNEKLFF. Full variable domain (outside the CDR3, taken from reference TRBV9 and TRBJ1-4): DSGVTQTPKHLITATGQRVTLRCSPRSGDLSVYWYQQSLDQGLQFLIQYYNGEERAKGNILERFSAQQFPDLHSELNLSSLELGDSALYFCASSASRTTVATNEKLFFGSGTQLSVL.

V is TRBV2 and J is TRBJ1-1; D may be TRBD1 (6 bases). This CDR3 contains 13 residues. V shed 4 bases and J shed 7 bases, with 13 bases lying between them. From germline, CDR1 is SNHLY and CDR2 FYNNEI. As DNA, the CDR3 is TGTGCCAGCAGTGTAGGGGGAAGCGGTGAAGCTTTCTTT. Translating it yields CASSVGGSGEAFF.

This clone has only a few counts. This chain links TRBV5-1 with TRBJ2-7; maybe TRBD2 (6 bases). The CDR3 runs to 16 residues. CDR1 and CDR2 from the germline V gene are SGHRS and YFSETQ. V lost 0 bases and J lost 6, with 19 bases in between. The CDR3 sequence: CASSLDGVSGWREQYF. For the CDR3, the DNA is TGCGCCAGCAGCTTGGATGGCGTTAGCGGTTGGCGCGAGCAGTACTTC.

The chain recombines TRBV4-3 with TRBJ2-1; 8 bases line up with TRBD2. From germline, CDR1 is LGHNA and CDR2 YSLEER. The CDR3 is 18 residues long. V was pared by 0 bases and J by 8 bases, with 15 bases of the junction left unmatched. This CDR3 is CASSQDWESGGPRHEQFF. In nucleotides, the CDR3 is TGCGCCAGCAGCCAAGACTGGGAGAGCGGGGGCCCCCGCCATGAGCAGTTCTTC.

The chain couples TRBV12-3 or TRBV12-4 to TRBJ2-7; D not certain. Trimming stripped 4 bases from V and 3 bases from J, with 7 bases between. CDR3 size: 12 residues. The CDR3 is CASSSKDYEQYF. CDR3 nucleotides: TGTGCCAGCAGTTCAAAAGACTACGAGCAGTACTTC.

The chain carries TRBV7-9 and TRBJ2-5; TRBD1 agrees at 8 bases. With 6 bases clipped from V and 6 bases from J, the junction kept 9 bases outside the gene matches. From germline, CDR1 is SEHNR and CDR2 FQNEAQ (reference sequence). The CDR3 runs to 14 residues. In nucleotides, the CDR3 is TGTGCCAGCAGGCCAGGACAGGGTGGGCAGACCCAGTACTTC. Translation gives CASRPGQGGQTQYF.

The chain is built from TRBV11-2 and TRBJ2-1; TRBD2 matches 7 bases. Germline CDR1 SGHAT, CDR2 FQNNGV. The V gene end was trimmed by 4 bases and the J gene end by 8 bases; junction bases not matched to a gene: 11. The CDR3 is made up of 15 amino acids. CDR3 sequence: CASSSSTSLADEQFF. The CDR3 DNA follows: TGTGCCAGCAGCTCCTCGACTAGCCTTGCCGATGAGCAGTTCTTC.